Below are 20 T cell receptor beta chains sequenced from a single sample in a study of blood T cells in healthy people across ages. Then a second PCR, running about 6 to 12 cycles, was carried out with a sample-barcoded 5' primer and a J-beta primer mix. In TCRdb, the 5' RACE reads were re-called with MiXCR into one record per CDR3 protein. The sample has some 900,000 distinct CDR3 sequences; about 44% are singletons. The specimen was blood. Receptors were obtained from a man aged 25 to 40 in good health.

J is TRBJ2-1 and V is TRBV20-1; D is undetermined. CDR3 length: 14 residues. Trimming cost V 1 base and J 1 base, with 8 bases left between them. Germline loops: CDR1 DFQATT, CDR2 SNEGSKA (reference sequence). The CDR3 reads CSARVRESYNEQFF. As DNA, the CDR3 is TGCAGTGCTAGAGTCCGCGAATCCTACAATGAGCAGTTCTTC.

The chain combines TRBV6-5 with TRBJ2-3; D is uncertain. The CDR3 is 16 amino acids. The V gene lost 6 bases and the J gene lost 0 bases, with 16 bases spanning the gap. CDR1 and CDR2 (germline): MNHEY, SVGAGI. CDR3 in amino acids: CASSYASGPSTDTQYF. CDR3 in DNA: TGTGCCAGCAGCTATGCTTCCGGTCCTAGCACAGATACGCAGTATTTT.

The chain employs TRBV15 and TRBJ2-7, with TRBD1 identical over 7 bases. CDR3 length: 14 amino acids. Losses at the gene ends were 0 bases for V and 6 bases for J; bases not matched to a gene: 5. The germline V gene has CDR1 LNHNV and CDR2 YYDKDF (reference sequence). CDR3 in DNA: TGTGCCACCAGCAGAGATCGTAAGGGGGCCGAGCAGTACTTC. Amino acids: CATSRDRKGAEQYF.

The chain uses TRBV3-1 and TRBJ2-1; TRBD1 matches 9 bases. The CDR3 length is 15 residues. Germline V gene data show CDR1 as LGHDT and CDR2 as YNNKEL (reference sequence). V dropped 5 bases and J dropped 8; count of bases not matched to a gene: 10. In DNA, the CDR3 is TGTGCCAGCAGCGGCCGGGACAGGGAGGTAGATGAGCAGTTCTTC. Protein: CASSGRDREVDEQFF.

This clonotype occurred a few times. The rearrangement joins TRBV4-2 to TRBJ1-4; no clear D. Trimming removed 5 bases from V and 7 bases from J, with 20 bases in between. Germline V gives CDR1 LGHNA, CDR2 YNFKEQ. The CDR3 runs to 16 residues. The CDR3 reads CASSTASGRSSEKLFF. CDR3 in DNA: TGTGCCAGCAGCACTGCTTCCGGGAGATCCAGTGAAAAACTGTTTTTT.

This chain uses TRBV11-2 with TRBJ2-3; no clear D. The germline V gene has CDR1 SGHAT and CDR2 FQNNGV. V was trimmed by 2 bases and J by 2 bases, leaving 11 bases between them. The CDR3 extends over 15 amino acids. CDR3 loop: CASSLRSATTDTQYF. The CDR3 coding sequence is TGTGCCAGCAGCTTAAGATCAGCCACCACAGATACGCAGTATTTT.

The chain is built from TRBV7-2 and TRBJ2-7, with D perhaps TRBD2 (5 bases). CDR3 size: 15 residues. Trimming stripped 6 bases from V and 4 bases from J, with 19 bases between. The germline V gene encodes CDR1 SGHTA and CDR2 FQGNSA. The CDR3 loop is CASRSGGQSRYEQYF. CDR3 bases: TGTGCCAGCAGGTCCGGAGGCCAATCCCGGTACGAGCAGTACTTC.

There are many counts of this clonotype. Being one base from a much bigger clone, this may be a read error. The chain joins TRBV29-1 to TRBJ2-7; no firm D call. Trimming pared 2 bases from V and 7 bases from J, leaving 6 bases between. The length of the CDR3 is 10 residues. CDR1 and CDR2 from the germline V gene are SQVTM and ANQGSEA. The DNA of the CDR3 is TGCAGCGTTGAACGCAATGAGCAGTACTTC. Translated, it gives CSVERNEQYF.

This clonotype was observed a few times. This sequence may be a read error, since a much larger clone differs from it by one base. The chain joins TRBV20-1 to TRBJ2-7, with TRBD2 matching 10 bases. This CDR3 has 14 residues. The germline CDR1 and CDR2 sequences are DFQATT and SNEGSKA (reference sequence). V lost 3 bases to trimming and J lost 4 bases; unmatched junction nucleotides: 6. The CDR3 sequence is CSASVQRGGYEQYF. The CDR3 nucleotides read TGCAGTGCTAGCGTCCAGCGGGGGGGATACGAGCAGTACTTC.

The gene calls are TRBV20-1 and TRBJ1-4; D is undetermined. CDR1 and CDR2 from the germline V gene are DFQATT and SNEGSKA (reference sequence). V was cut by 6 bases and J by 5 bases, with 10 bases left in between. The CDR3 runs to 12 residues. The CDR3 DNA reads TGCAGTGCAAAGGACCCAAATGAAAAACTGTTTTTT. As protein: CSAKDPNEKLFF.

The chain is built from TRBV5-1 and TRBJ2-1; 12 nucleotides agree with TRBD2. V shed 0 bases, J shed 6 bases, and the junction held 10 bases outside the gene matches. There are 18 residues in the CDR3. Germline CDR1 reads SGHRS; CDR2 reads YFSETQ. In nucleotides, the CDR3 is TGCGCCAGCAGCTTGGCCAATCTAGCGGGGGGGCACTCCAATGAGCAGTTCTTC. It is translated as CASSLANLAGGHSNEQFF.

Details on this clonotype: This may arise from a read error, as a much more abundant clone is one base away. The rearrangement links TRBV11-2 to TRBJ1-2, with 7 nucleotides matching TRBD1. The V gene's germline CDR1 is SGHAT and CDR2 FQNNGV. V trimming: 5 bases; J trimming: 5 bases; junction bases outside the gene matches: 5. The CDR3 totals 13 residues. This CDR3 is CASSPGQKYGYTF. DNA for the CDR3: TGTGCCAGCAGCCCGGGACAGAAATATGGCTACACCTTC.

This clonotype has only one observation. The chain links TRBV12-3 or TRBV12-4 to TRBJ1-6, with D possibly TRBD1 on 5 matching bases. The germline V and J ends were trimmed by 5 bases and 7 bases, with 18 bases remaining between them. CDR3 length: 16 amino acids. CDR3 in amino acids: CASSVKSGTGNSPLHF. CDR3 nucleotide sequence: TGTGCCAGCAGTGTAAAGTCCGGGACGGGAAATTCACCCCTCCACTTT.

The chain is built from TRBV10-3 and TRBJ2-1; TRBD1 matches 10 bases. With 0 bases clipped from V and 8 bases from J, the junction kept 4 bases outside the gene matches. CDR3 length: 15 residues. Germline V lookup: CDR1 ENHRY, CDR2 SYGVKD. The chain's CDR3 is CAISESATGGYEQFF. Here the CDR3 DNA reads TGTGCCATCAGTGAGTCCGCGACAGGGGGCTATGAGCAGTTCTTC.

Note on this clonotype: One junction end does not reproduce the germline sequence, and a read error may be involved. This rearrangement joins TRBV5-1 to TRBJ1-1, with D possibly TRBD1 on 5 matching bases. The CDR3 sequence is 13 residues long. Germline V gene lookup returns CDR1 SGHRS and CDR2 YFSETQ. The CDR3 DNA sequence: TGCGCCGGCAGCCCGGACATGAACACTGAAGCTTTCTTT. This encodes CAGSPDMNTEAFF.

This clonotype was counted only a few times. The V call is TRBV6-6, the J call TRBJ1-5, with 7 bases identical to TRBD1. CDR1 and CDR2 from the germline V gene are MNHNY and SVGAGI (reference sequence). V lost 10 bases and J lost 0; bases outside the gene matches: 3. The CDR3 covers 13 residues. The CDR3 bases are TGTGCCACCAGGGGGGATAGCAATCAGCCCCAGCATTTT. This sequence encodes CATRGDSNQPQHF.

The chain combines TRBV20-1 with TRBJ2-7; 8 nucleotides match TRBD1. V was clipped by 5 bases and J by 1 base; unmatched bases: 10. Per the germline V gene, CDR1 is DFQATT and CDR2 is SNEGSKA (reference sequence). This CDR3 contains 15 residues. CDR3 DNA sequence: TGCAGTGCTTCTCTCCCCAGGGGGCTTTCCTACGAGCAGTACTTC. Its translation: CSASLPRGLSYEQYF.

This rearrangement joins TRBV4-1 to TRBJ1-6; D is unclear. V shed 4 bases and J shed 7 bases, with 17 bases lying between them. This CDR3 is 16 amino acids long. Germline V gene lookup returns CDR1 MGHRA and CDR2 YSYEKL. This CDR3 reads CASSRRLGPENSPLHF. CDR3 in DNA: TGCGCCAGCAGCCGGCGACTCGGCCCAGAGAATTCACCCCTCCACTTT.

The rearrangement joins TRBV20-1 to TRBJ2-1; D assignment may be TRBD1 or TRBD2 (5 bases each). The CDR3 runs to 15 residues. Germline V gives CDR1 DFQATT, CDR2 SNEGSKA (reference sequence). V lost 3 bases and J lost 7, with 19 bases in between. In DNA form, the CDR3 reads TGCAGTGCTAGGCAGTACCGGGGCGAGCCTAATGAGCAGTTCTTC. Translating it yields CSARQYRGEPNEQFF.

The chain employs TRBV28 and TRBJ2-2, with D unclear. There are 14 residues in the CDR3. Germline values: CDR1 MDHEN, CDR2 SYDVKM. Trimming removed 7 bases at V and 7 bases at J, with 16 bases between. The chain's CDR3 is CASTNPTRNGELFF. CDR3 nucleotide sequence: TGTGCCAGCACCAATCCCACGAGGAACGGGGAGCTGTTTTTT.